Listed here are 10 T cell receptor beta chains from one sample, sequenced in a study of T-cell reconstitution after alpha-beta-depleted transplantation in children. TCRbeta library construction was performed incorporating unique molecular identifiers. From the PCR reads, TCRdb called clonotypes with MiXCR, one entry per CDR3 protein. The sample includes 360,000 or so distinct CDR3 sequences, roughly 20% of them seen just once. This sample comprised PBMCs from the stem cell graft donor, obtained from the stem cell graft. The receptors come from a human donor who donated a stem cell graft to a child with acute myeloid leukemia.

At least ten counts were recorded for this clonotype. The chain carries TRBV6-6 and TRBJ1-1; D call uncertain. Germline V gene sequence: CDR1 MNHNY, CDR2 SVGAGI (reference sequence). V lost 6 bases to trimming and J lost 3 bases, with 11 bases between them. This CDR3 contains 13 residues. This CDR3 is CASRNRQYTEAFF. DNA of the CDR3: TGTGCCAGCAGAAACAGACAATACACTGAAGCTTTCTTT.

This clonotype was seen a handful of times. The genes are TRBV7-2 and TRBJ2-3; the D is unclear. The CDR3 is made up of 16 amino acids. V was pared by 5 bases and J by 0 bases, with 15 bases between. The germline V gene encodes CDR1 SGHTA and CDR2 FQGNSA. CDR3 sequence reads: CASSPNGLTSTDTQYF. CDR3 in DNA: TGTGCCAGCAGCCCGAACGGCTTAACTAGCACAGATACGCAGTATTTT.

This clonotype showed up just a few times. The V and J genes are TRBV7-9 and TRBJ2-2, with D perhaps matching TRBD2 (6 bases). Per germline, CDR1 SEHNR and CDR2 FQNEAQ (reference sequence). The CDR3 is made up of 14 amino acids. The V gene lost 5 bases and the J gene lost 4 bases, with 11 bases spanning the gap. CDR3 nucleotide sequence: TGTGCCAGCAGCATTAGCGGTACCACCGGGGAGCTGTTTTTT. It encodes CASSISGTTGELFF.

This clonotype was detected only a few times. V usage is TRBV6-5 and J usage is TRBJ2-1; D unclear. The CDR3 has 11 amino acids. The V and J ends lost 7 bases and 10 bases respectively, with 11 bases between them. Germline V gives CDR1 MNHEY, CDR2 SVGAGI. The DNA for the CDR3 is TGTGCCAGCACCCAAGACCGGGAGCAGTTCTTC. Translating gives CASTQDREQFF.

This rearrangement joins TRBV4-3 to TRBJ2-6; D is undetermined. Trimming left V 4 bases short and J 2 bases short, with 12 bases between. Looked up from germline, CDR1 is LGHNA and CDR2 is YSLEER. The CDR3 consists of 16 residues. CDR3 in amino acids: CASSLSLATGANVLTF. DNA for the CDR3: TGCGCCAGCAGCCTGTCCTTAGCTACTGGGGCCAACGTCCTGACTTTC.

This clonotype was seen a few times. V and J are TRBV6-1 and TRBJ2-3; tentative D call: TRBD1 (5 bases). The CDR3 is 13 amino acids. Germline values: CDR1 MNHNS, CDR2 SASEGT. Trimming left V 7 bases short and J 2 bases short, with 10 bases between. CDR3: CASMSGNTDTQYF. The CDR3 bases are TGTGCCAGCATGTCAGGGAACACAGATACGCAGTATTTT.

This clonotype was detected ten times or more. The J gene is TRBJ2-7, the V gene TRBV20-1; 8 bases line up with TRBD1. The CDR3 has 15 residues. CDR1 and CDR2 (germline): DFQATT, SNEGSKA (reference sequence). V dropped 1 base and J dropped 1; count of bases not matched to a gene: 6. CDR3 coding DNA: TGCAGTGCTAGAGCCGGGACAGGACCATCCTACGAGCAGTACTTC. It is translated as CSARAGTGPSYEQYF.

The sample holds one count of this clonotype. The V call is TRBV4-3, the J call TRBJ1-4; TRBD1 aligns across 8 bases. V was clipped by 4 bases and J by 6 bases; unmatched bases: 7. Germline CDR1 is LGHNA and CDR2 is YSLEER. The CDR3 is 15 amino acids. The CDR3 is CASSRQGARDEKLFF. The CDR3 nucleotides read TGCGCCAGCAGCCGCCAGGGGGCGCGTGATGAAAAACTGTTTTTT.

This clonotype was observed a few times. The V and J genes are TRBV29-1 and TRBJ2-1; TRBD2 is a possible D gene (5 bases). Trimming took off 4 bases at V and 5 bases at J, with 18 bases between the two ends. From germline, CDR1 is SQVTM and CDR2 ANQGSEA. The CDR3 runs 15 residues. The CDR3 loop is CSVVTPLVQNNEQFF. The CDR3 DNA sequence: TGCAGCGTTGTCACCCCACTAGTACAGAACAATGAGCAGTTCTTC.

V and J are TRBV4-2 and TRBJ2-3; D is perhaps TRBD2 (5 bases). The CDR3 runs to 17 residues. Germline V lookup: CDR1 LGHNA, CDR2 YNFKEQ. Trimming took off 0 bases at V and 3 bases at J, with 16 bases between the two ends. The DNA for the CDR3 is TGTGCCAGCAGCCAAGATCCCCCGGGATCTCTAACAGATACGCAGTATTTT. Amino acid sequence: CASSQDPPGSLTDTQYF.